Described below is a single T cell receptor beta chain sequence and its context. Germline V gene lookup returns CDR1 SGHTA and CDR2 FQGNSA. V dropped 2 bases and J dropped 8 bases, with 15 bases sitting between them. The CDR3 is 14 residues long. Time point in this sample: baseline pretreatment blood. Treatment indicated: 15 Gy SBRT to primary tumor, nephrectomy 4 weeks later. These data come from a study of radiation and T cells in renal cell carcinoma. TCRdb's copy holds only in-frame clones and misses some; the assay was immunoSEQ multiplex PCR. The table records tens of thousands of clones, roughly 83% of them present only once.

The TCR comes from a woman between 65 and 79 years old with renal cell carcinoma. The material was blood, obtained from a patient whose treatment included radiotherapy and nephrectomy. The J gene is TRBJ1-2, the V gene TRBV7-2, with D perhaps TRBD1 (5 bases). CDR3 DNA sequence: TGTGCCAGCAGCTTATCTGGGGGGGTGGAAGGCTACACCTTC. Amino acids: CASSLSGGVEGYTF.